This entry lists 18 T cell receptor beta chains sequenced from one sample in a study of cytomegalovirus exposure and HLA in healthy donors. A multiplex PCR was run with 60 Vbeta primers and 13 Jbeta primers. TCRdb's copy holds only in-frame clones and misses some; the assay was immunoSEQ multiplex PCR. The sample yields about 52,000 clones, 72% seen once. Sequenced: PBMCs. These receptors all stem from a woman aged 45-65 years in good health and CMV-seronegative.

This rearrangement joins TRBV10-1 to TRBJ2-2; D is unresolved. This CDR3 is 15 amino acids long. Germline CDR1 WNHNN, CDR2 SYGVQD (reference sequence). V was trimmed by 2 bases and J by 4 bases, leaving 11 bases between them. CDR3 residues: CASSERLESTGELFF. DNA of the CDR3: TGCGCCAGCAGTGAGCGGCTGGAGAGCACCGGGGAGCTGTTTTTT.

This sequence joins TRBV6-5 and TRBJ2-1; 9 bases fit TRBD1. The CDR3 contains 14 residues. CDR1 and CDR2 (germline): MNHEY, SVGAGI. The V segment lost 5 bases and the J segment 8 bases; nucleotides outside the gene matches: 7. The CDR3: CASSPGTGIYEQFF. Here the CDR3 DNA reads TGTGCCAGCAGTCCCGGGACAGGGATTTATGAGCAGTTCTTC.

This rearrangement joins TRBV28 to TRBJ1-1, with D possibly matching TRBD1 (6 bases). Germline values: CDR1 MDHEN, CDR2 SYDVKM. This CDR3 comprises 15 residues. V lost 5 bases to trimming and J lost 0 bases, with 13 bases between them. The CDR3 here is CASSTGRGMNTEAFF. The CDR3 nucleotides read TGTGCCAGCAGTACAGGGAGGGGAATGAACACTGAAGCTTTCTTT.

The chain links TRBV28 to TRBJ1-5; unclear D gene. Germline loops: CDR1 MDHEN, CDR2 SYDVKM. The CDR3 length is 14 residues. The V gene lost 9 bases and the J gene lost 10 bases, with 22 bases spanning the gap. CDR3 protein: CASRPSGFQGPQHF. CDR3 nucleotide sequence: TGTGCCAGTCGACCATCCGGGTTTCAAGGTCCCCAGCATTTT.

The chain links TRBV27 to TRBJ2-3; TRBD2 is a possible D gene (6 bases). V was trimmed by 4 bases and J by 2 bases, leaving 13 bases between them. Germline V gene lookup returns CDR1 MNHEY and CDR2 SMNVEV (reference sequence). The CDR3 totals 15 residues. The CDR3 DNA reads as TGTGCCAGCAGTTGGAGGGAGCCCCCCACAGATACGCAGTATTTT. Amino acid sequence: CASSWREPPTDTQYF.

The rearrangement links TRBV7-3 to TRBJ2-7; 10 nucleotides align to TRBD2. Germline V gene data show CDR1 as SGHTA and CDR2 as FQGTGA. This CDR3 contains 13 residues. The J segment lost 6 bases and the V segment lost 3 bases, leaving 2 bases of the junction unmatched. In DNA form, the CDR3 reads TGTGCCAGCAGCTTTACTAGCGGGACCGAGCAGTACTTC. Protein sequence: CASSFTSGTEQYF.

The chain recombines TRBV7-2 with TRBJ2-1; a weak D match, TRBD2 (7 bases). CDR1 SGHTA and CDR2 FQGNSA come from the germline V gene. Trimming left V 3 bases short and J 0 bases short, with 18 bases between. The CDR3 consists of 18 residues. The CDR3: CASSFSAGASSSYNEQFF. CDR3 DNA sequence: TGTGCCAGCAGCTTTTCTGCGGGGGCTTCGAGCTCCTACAATGAGCAGTTCTTC.

CDR3 residues: CASSKLVEGGEQFF. The CDR3 bases are TGTGCCAGCAGCAAGCTGGTAGAGGGTGGCGAGCAGTTCTTC. The chain has TRBV7-9 and TRBJ2-1; tentatively, D is TRBD2 (5 bases). The CDR3 contains 14 residues. The germline V gene has CDR1 SEHNR and CDR2 FQNEAQ (reference sequence). V lost 5 bases and J 10 bases, leaving 18 bases between the germline ends. Filled out from reference TRBV7-9 and TRBJ2-1, the complete variable domain reads DTGVSQNPRHKITKRGQNVTFRCDPISEHNRLYWYRQTLGQGPEFLTYFQNEAQLEKSRLLSDRFSAERPKGSFSTLEIQRTEQGDSAMYLCASSKLVEGGEQFFGPGTRLTVL.

The gene calls are TRBV4-2 and TRBJ2-1; D possibly corresponds to TRBD2 (7 bases). The CDR3 loop spans 17 amino acids. The germline V gene encodes CDR1 LGHNA and CDR2 YNFKEQ. The V gene lost 1 base and the J gene lost 5 bases, with 18 bases spanning the gap. The CDR3 loop reads CASSQGGGGDIDNEQFF. The CDR3 DNA reads as TGTGCCAGCAGCCAAGGGGGGGGTGGGGACATAGACAATGAGCAGTTCTTC.

This clone was seen just once. This chain joins TRBV27 and TRBJ2-7, with D possibly matching TRBD2 (5 bases). This CDR3 has 13 residues. Germline loops: CDR1 MNHEY, CDR2 SMNVEV (reference sequence). V shed 4 bases and J shed 2 bases, with 9 bases lying between them. CDR3 DNA sequence: TGTGCCAGCAGTTCGCGGGCCACCTACGAGCAGTACTTC. The encoded protein is CASSSRATYEQYF.

The chain joins TRBV7-6 to TRBJ2-1; no reliable D call. Germline-derived CDR1 and CDR2 are SGHVS and FNYEAQ. This CDR3 has 14 amino acids. Trimming shortened V by 2 bases and J by 8 bases, and 13 bases separated the two germline ends. The CDR3: CASSLSYNADEQFF. The DNA of the CDR3 is TGTGCCAGCAGCTTAAGTTACAACGCAGATGAGCAGTTCTTC.

The chain joins TRBV27 to TRBJ2-3; no clear D gene. Between the trimmed V and J ends, which lost 7 bases and 1 base, there was a span of 12 bases. This CDR3 comprises 14 residues. CDR1 and CDR2 (germline): MNHEY, SMNVEV (reference sequence). This CDR3 is CASKTNRRTDTQYF. The CDR3 coding sequence is TGTGCCAGCAAGACCAACAGACGCACAGATACGCAGTATTTT.

Remarks on this clone: Possible read error: a much larger clone is one base away. The chain combines TRBV7-2 with TRBJ1-5; tentative D call: TRBD1 (6 bases). Germline values: CDR1 SGHTA, CDR2 FQGNSA. V dropped 5 bases and J dropped 1 base, with 9 bases sitting between them. This CDR3 spans 14 amino acids. The CDR3 nucleotides read TGTGCCAGCAGCCTAGACAGGAGCAATCAGCCCCAGCATTTT. This sequence encodes CASSLDRSNQPQHF.

The V gene is TRBV6-1, the J gene TRBJ2-7, with a weak D call TRBD1 (6 bases). Germline V gene data show CDR1 as MNHNS and CDR2 as SASEGT. V lost 4 bases and J 3 bases, leaving 13 bases between the germline ends. The CDR3 runs to 14 residues. The CDR3 loop reads CASSGQEFSYEQYF. CDR3 coding DNA: TGTGCCAGCAGTGGACAGGAGTTTAGCTACGAGCAGTACTTC.

The rearrangement links TRBV7-8 to TRBJ1-5; 12 bases are a match to TRBD1. This CDR3 contains 15 residues. J lost 5 bases, V lost 5 bases, and 4 bases had no gene match. Germline CDR1 SGHVS, CDR2 FQNEAQ. DNA for the CDR3: TGTGCCAGCAGCAAGGGACAGGGGGCACATCAGCCCCAGCATTTT. Protein: CASSKGQGAHQPQHF.

The chain recombines TRBV30 with TRBJ1-6; 7 bases align to TRBD1. CDR3 length: 18 residues. CDR1 and CDR2 from the germline V gene are GTSNPN and SVGIG (reference sequence). The V segment lost 2 bases and the J segment 0 bases; nucleotides outside the gene matches: 10. CDR3 sequence reads: CAWSSSRTGSSYNSPLHF. The CDR3 DNA follows: TGTGCCTGGAGTTCCTCGAGGACAGGAAGCTCCTATAATTCACCCCTCCACTTT.

The CDR3 DNA reads as TGCGCCAGCAGCTATGGAGACGCAACTAATGAAAAACTGTTTTTT. Its protein is CASSYGDATNEKLFF. This sequence joins TRBV5-1 and TRBJ1-4; the D is unclear. V lost 3 bases and J lost 0, with 9 bases in between. CDR3 length: 15 residues. Germline lookup yields CDR1 SGHRS and CDR2 YFSETQ. The full variable domain, its missing parts supplied by reference TRBV5-1 and TRBJ1-4, is KAGVTQTPRYLIKTRGQQVTLSCSPISGHRSVSWYQQTPGQGLQFLFEYFSETQRNKGNFPGRFSGRQFSNSRSEMNVSTLELGDSALYLCASSYGDATNEKLFFGSGTQLSVL.

CDR3 in DNA: TGCAGCGTTGTGTCGGATGGCTACACCTTC. Its translation is CSVVSDGYTF. The rearrangement links TRBV29-1 to TRBJ1-2; D ambiguous. The ends were cut back, 4 bases at V and 6 bases at J, with 6 bases in the middle. Per the germline V gene, CDR1 is SQVTM and CDR2 is ANQGSEA. This CDR3 has 10 residues.